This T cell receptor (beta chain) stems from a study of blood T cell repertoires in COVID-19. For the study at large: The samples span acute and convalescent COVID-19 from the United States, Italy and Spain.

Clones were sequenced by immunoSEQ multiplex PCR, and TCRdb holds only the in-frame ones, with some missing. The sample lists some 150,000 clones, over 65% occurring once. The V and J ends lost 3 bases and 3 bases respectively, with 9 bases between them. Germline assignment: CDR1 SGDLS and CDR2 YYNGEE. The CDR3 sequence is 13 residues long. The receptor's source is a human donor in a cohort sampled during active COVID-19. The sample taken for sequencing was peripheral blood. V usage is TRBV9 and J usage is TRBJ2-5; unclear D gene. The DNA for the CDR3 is TGTGCCAGCAGCGGGATCCGGGAAGAGACCCAGTACTTC. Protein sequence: CASSGIREETQYF.